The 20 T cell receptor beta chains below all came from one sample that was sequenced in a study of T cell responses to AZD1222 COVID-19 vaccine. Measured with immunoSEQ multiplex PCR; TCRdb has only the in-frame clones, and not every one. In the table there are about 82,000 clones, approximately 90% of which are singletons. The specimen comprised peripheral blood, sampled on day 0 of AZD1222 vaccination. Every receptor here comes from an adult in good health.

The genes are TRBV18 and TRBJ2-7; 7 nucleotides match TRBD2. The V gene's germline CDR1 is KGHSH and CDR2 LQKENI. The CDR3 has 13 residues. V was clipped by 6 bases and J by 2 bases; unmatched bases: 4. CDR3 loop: CASSRREAYEQYF. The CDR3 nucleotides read TGTGCCAGCTCGCGCCGGGAGGCCTACGAGCAGTACTTC.

The CDR3 loop reads CASSQEGRLNQPQHF. Here the CDR3 DNA reads TGTGCCAGCAGCCAAGAGGGCAGGTTAAATCAGCCCCAGCATTTT. The chain uses TRBV3-1 (or the pseudogene TRBV3-2) and TRBJ1-5; D remains ambiguous. This CDR3 spans 15 amino acids. V lost 0 bases and J lost 4, with 10 bases in between. Germline CDR1 LGHDT, CDR2 YNNKEL (reference sequence).

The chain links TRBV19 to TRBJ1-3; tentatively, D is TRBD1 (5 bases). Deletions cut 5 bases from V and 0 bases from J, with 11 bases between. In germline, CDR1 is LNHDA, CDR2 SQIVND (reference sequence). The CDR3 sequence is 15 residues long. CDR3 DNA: TGTGCCAGTAGTCTGGGGACGTTCTCTGGAAACACCATATATTTT. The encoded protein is CASSLGTFSGNTIYF. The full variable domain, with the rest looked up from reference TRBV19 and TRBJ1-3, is DGGITQSPKYLFRKEGQNVTLSCEQNLNHDAMYWYRQDPGQGLRLIYYSQIVNDFQKGDIAEGYSVSREKKESFPLTVTSAQKNPTAFYLCASSLGTFSGNTIYFGEGSWLTVV.

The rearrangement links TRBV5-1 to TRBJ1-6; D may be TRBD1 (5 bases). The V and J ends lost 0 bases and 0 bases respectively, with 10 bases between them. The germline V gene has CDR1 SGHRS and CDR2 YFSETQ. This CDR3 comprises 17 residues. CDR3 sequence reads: CASSLGQLSSYNSPLHF. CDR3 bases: TGCGCCAGCAGCTTGGGACAGCTGAGCTCCTATAATTCACCCCTCCACTTT.

CDR3 loop: CASSIEEGYGYTF. CDR3 coding DNA: TGTGCCAGTAGTATAGAGGAGGGATATGGCTACACCTTC. The V and J genes are TRBV19 and TRBJ1-2; D unresolved. Trimming left V 0 bases short and J 5 bases short, with 7 bases between. Germline V gene sequence: CDR1 LNHDA, CDR2 SQIVND (reference sequence). The CDR3 is 13 residues long.

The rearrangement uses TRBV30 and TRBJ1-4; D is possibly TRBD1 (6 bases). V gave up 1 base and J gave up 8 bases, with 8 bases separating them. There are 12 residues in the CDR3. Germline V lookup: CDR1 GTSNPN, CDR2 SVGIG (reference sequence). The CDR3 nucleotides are TGTGCCTGGAGTGCAGGGGTCGAAAAACTGTTTTTT. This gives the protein CAWSAGVEKLFF.

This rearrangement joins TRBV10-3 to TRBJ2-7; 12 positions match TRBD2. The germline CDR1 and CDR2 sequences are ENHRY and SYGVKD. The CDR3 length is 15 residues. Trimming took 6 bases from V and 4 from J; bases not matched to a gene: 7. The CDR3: CAISKTSGGTYEQYF. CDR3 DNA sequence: TGTGCCATCAGCAAAACTAGCGGGGGGACATACGAGCAGTACTTC.

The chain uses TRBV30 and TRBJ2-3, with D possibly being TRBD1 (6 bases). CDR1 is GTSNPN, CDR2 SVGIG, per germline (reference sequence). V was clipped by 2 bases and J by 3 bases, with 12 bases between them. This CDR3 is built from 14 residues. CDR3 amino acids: CAWSRGGSTDTQYF. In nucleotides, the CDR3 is TGTGCCTGGAGTAGAGGGGGAAGTACAGATACGCAGTATTTT.

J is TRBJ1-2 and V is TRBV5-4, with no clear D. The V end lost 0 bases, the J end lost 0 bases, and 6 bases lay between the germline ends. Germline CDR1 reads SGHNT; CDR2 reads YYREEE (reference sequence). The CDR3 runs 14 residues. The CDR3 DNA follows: TGTGCCAGCAGCTTGGATAGGGCTAACTATGGCTACACCTTC. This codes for CASSLDRANYGYTF. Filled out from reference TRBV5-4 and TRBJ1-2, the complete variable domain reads ETGVTQSPTHLIKTRGQQVTLRCSSQSGHNTVSWYQQALGQGPQFIFQYYREEENGRGNFPPRFSGLQFPNYSSELNVNALELDDSALYLCASSLDRANYGYTFGSGTRLTVV.

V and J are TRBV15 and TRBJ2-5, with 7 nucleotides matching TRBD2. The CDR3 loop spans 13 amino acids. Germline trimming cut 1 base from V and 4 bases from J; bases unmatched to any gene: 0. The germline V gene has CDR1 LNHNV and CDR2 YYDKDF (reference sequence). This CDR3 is CATSRGGGETQYF. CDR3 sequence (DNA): TGTGCCACCAGCAGAGGGGGGGGAGAGACCCAGTACTTC.

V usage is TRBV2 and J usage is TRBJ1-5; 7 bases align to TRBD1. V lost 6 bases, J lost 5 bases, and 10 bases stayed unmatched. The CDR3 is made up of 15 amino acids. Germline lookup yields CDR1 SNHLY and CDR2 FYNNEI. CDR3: CASSRTGGKDQPQHF. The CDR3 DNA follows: TGTGCCAGCAGCCGGACAGGAGGAAAAGATCAGCCCCAGCATTTT.

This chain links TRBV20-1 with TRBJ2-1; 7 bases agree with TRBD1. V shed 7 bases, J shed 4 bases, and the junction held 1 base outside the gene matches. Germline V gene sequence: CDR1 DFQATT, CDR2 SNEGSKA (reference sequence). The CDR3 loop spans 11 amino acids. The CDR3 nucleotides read TGCAGTGGGGACAGTTACAATGAGCAGTTCTTC. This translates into CSGDSYNEQFF.

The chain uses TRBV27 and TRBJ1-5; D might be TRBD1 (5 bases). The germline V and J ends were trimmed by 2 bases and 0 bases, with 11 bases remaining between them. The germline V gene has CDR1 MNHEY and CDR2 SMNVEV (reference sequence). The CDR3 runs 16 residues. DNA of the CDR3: TGTGCCAGCAGTTTACGCAGGGAAAATAGCAATCAGCCCCAGCATTTT. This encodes CASSLRRENSNQPQHF.

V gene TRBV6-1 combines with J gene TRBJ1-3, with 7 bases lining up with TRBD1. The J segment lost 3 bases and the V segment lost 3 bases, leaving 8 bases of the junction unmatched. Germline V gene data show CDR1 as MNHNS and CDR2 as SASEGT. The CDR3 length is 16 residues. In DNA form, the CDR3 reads TGTGCCAGCAGTGATGGGACAGCGGCGGTTGGAAACACCATATATTTT. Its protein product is CASSDGTAAVGNTIYF.

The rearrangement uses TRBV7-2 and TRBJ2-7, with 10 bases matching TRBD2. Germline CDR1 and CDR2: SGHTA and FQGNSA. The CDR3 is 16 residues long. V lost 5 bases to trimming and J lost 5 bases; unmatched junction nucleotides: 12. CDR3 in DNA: TGTGCCAGCAGCCCCTCTAGCGGGGGAACTCGGCACGAGCAGTACTTC. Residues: CASSPSSGGTRHEQYF.

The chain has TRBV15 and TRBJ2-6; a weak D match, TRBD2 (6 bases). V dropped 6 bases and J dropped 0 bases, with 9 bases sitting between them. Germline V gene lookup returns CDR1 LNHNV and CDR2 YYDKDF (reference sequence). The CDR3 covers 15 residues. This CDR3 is CATSERVSGANVLTF. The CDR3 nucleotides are TGTGCCACCAGTGAGCGGGTCTCTGGGGCCAACGTCCTGACTTTC.

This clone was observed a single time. CDR3 DNA: TGCGCCAGCAGCGCGGACCCTGGAAACACCATATATTTT. Its translation is CASSADPGNTIYF. The J gene is TRBJ1-3, the V gene TRBV5-1; D is undetermined. Trimming took off 4 bases at V and 2 bases at J, with 7 bases between the two ends. CDR3 length: 13 amino acids. CDR1 is SGHRS and CDR2 is YFSETQ in the germline V gene. Based on the CDR3 plus reference TRBV5-1 and TRBJ1-3, the full variable domain is KAGVTQTPRYLIKTRGQQVTLSCSPISGHRSVSWYQQTPGQGLQFLFEYFSETQRNKGNFPGRFSGRQFSNSRSEMNVSTLELGDSALYLCASSADPGNTIYFGEGSWLTVV.

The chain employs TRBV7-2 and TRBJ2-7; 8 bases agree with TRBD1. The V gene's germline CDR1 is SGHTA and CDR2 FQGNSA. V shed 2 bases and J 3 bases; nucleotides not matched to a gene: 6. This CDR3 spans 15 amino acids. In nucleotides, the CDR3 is TGTGCCAGCAGCTTACCACAGGGGGAGGTCTACGAGCAGTACTTC. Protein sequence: CASSLPQGEVYEQYF.

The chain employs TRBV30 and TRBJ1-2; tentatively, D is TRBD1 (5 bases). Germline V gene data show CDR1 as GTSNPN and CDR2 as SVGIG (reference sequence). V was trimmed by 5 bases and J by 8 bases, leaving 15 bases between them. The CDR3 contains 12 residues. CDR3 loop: CAWGGEEGGYTF. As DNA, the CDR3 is TGTGCCTGGGGGGGAGAAGAGGGCGGCTACACCTTC.

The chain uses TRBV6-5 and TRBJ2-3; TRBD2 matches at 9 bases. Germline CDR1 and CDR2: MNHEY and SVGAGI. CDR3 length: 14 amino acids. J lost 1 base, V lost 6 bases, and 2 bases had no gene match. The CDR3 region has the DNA TGTGCCAGCAGGATAGCGGGGGGCACAGATACGCAGTATTTT. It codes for CASRIAGGTDTQYF.